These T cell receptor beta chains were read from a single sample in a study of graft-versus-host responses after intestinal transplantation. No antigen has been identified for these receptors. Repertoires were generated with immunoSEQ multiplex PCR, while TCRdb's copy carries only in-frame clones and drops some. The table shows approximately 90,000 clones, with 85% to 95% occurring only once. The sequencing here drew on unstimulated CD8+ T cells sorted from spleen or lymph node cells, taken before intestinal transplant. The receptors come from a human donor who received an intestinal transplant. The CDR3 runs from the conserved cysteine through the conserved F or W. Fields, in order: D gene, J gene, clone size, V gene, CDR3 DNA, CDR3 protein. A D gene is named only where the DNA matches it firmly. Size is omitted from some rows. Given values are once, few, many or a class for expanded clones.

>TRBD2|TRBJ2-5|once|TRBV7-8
TGTGCCAGCAGCTTACCCAGCGGGGGGGGTCGGGAGACCCAGTACTTC
CASSLPSGGGRETQYF
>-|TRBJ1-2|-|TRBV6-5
TGTGCCAGCAGTTACGACACCGAACAGTTTCTCTATGGCTACACCTTC
CASSYDTEQFLYGYTF
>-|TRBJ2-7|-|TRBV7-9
TGTGCCAGCAGCCCATCAGGGGACGAGCAGTACTTC
CASSPSGDEQYF
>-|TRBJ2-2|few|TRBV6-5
TGTGCCAGCAGTTACTCCCTCGGGGTCGGGGAGCTGTTTTTT
CASSYSLGVGELFF
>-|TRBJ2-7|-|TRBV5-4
TGTGCCAGCAGCTTGGCTCAGGGGTACGAGCAGTACTTC
CASSLAQGYEQYF
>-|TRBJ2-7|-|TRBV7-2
TGTGCCAGCAGCTCTGCCCCCAGGGGCGTCTGGGGCGAGCAGTACTTC
CASSSAPRGVWGEQYF
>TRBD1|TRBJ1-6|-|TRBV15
TGTGCCACCAGCAGAGGGTTTGACAGGGGGATAGACAATTCACCCCTCCACTTT
CATSRGFDRGIDNSPLHF
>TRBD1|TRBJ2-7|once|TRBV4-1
TGCGCCAGCAGCCCCTCCGGGACAGGGGGAAACGAGCAGTACTTC
CASSPSGTGGNEQYF
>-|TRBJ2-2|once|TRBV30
TGTGCCTGGAGTGCAAAAACCGGGGAGCTGTTTTTT
CAWSAKTGELFF
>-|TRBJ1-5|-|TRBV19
TGTGCCAGTAGTCCAGGGGCGGTTAATCAGCCCCAGCATTTT
CASSPGAVNQPQHF
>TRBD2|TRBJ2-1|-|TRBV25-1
TGTGCCAGCAGTCCTAGCGGGGGACCCTCCTACAATGAGCAGTTCTTC
CASSPSGGPSYNEQFF
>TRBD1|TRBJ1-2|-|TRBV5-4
TGTGCCAGCAGCATTGCGGGACAGCCTTTCTATGGCTACACCTTC
CASSIAGQPFYGYTF
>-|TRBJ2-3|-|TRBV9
TGTGCCAGCCAAGGGGGGAGCGGGGCAGATACGCAGTATTTT
CASQGGSGADTQYF
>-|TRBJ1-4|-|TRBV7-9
TGTGCCAGCAGCATCCCGGGAACTAATGAAAAACTGTTTTTT
CASSIPGTNEKLFF
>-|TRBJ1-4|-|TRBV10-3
TGTGCCATCACCCCGGGGGAGGCCCCGGGGGAAAAACTGTTTTTT
CAITPGEAPGEKLFF
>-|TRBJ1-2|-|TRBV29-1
TGCAGCGTTGAAGGGAGCCAAGGGGCAGAGTACTATGGCTACACCTTC
CSVEGSQGAEYYGYTF
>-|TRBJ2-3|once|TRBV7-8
TGTGCCAGCAGCGTAATTTCCAGGGGTGCCGAAGATACGCAGTATTTT
CASSVISRGAEDTQYF
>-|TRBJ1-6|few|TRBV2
TGTGCCAGCGGTTGGGAACAGGGTAGACACTTT
CASGWEQGRHF
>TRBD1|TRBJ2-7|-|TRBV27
TGTGCCAGCAGTTTATTCCCTGGGGACAGGCTTTACGAGCAGTACTTC
CASSLFPGDRLYEQYF
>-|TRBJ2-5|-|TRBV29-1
TGCAGCGTTGAGGGAGCGGAGACCCAGTACTTC
CSVEGAETQYF
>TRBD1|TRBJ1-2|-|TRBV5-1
TGCGCCAGCAGCTCGACAGGGGGTGAAGGCTACACCTTC
CASSSTGGEGYTF
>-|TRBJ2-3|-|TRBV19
TGTGCCAGTGGTGGGACTGGAACGGAGACAGATACGCAGTATTTT
CASGGTGTETDTQYF
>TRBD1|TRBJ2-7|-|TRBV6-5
TGTGCCAGCAGTTACGCCAGGGGGTACGAGCAGTACTTC
CASSYARGYEQYF
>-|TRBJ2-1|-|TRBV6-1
TGTGCCAGCAGTTTCCGGGATGGGGACTACAATGAGCAGTTCTTC
CASSFRDGDYNEQFF
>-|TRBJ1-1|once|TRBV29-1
TGCAGCGGTGTGGGTGGCGGAAGTGGCACTGAAGCTTTCTTT
CSGVGGGSGTEAFF
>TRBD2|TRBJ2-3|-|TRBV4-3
TGCGCCAGCAGCCAATGGCGGGGGGCCACAGATACGCAGTATTTT
CASSQWRGATDTQYF
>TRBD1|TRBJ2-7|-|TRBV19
TGTGCCAGCTCCGAACCGGACAGGGAGCAGTACTTC
CASSEPDREQYF
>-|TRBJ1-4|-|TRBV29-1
TGCAGCGTTCACACCGGGGAAAAACTGTTTTTT
CSVHTGEKLFF
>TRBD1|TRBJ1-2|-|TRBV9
TGTGCCAGCAGCGTACCTACAGGGGGCGGCTATGGCTACACCTTC
CASSVPTGGGYGYTF
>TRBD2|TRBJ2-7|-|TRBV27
TGTGCCAGCAGCCTTACTGCGGGGGGCGGTTACGAGCAGTACTTC
CASSLTAGGGYEQYF
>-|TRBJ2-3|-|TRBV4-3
TGCGCCAGCAGCCAAGTGTGGCGGGGATCAGATACGCAGTATTTT
CASSQVWRGSDTQYF
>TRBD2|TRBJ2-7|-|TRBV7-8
TGTGCCAGCAGCTCGGCGGGACTAACCTACGAGCAGTACTTC
CASSSAGLTYEQYF
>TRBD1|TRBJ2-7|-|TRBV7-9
TGTGCCAGCAGCGACGCCGGGACAGGGATTTCCGAGCAGTACTTC
CASSDAGTGISEQYF